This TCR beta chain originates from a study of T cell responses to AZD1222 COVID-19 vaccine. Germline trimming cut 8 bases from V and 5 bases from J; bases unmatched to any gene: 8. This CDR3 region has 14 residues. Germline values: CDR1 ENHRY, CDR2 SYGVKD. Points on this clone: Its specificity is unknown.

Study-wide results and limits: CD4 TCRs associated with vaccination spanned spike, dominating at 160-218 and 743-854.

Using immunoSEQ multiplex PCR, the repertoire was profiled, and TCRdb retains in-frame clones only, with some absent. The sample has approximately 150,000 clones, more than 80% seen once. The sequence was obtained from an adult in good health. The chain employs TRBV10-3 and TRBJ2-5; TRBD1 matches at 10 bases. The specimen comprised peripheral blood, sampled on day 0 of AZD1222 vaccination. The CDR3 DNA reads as TGTGCCATCGTTGGGACAGGGGCCGGGGAGACCCAGTACTTC. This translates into CAIVGTGAGETQYF.